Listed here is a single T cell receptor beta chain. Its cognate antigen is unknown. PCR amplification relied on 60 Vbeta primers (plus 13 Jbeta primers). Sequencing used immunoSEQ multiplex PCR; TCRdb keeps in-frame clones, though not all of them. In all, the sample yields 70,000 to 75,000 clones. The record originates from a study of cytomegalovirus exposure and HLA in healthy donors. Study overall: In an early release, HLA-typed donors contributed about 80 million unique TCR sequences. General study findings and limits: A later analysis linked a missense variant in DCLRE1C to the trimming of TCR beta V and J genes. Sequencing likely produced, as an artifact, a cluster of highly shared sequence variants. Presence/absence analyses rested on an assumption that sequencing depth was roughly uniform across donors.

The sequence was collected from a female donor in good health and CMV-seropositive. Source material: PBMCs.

CDR3 region: CASSPSVVGGTRGGEQFF. The CDR3 DNA is TGTGCCAGCAGCCCCTCGGTGGTTGGGGGGACTAGGGGAGGTGAGCAGTTCTTC. V and J are TRBV9 and TRBJ2-1; 8 bases map to TRBD2. The J segment lost 9 bases and the V segment lost 4 bases, leaving 21 bases of the junction unmatched. The CDR3 loop spans 18 amino acids. In germline, CDR1 is SGDLS, CDR2 YYNGEE.